The next 24 T cell receptor beta chains were all read from a single sample in a study of T-cell reconstitution after alpha-beta-depleted transplantation in children (dated by TCRdb to the mid-2010s). Read against the paper, the sample's treatment or condition label means: allogeneic hematopoietic cell transplantation with graft depleted of TCRalphabeta T cells and CD19 B cells. Library creation used PCR. Sequencing used an Illumina HiSeq 2500. Molecular barcoding was employed in the preparation of TCR libraries, with unique molecular identifiers being used to normalize TCRbeta repertoire quantification. TCRdb passed the public sequencing reads through fastp at Q25 and MiXCR, retaining productive beta sequences. Rows with one shared CDR3 protein collapse into an entry with the most common genes and DNA. The sample has hundreds of thousands of distinct CDR3 sequences on record, 13% of them singletons. Over 2% of the sample goes to the ten largest clones.

The specimen was PBMCs, mostly from graft donor cells, collected 360 days after TCRalphabeta/CD19-depleted stem cell transplant. These receptors originate from a male patient younger than 18 who had a stem cell transplant for acute myeloid leukemia, so the T cells may come from the graft donor.

This clonotype has a count of ten or more. This chain joins TRBV10-3 and TRBJ2-5; the D call may be TRBD1 or TRBD2 (5 bases each). This CDR3 spans 14 amino acids. Trimming pared 4 bases from V and 0 bases from J, leaving 9 bases between. Germline CDR1 ENHRY, CDR2 SYGVKD. The chain's CDR3 is CAISVGRHQETQYF. Written as DNA, the CDR3 is TGTGCCATCAGTGTGGGACGACACCAAGAGACCCAGTACTTC.

The sample holds many counts of this clonotype. The V and J genes are TRBV5-1 and TRBJ2-2; TRBD1 aligns across 8 bases. Per the germline V gene, CDR1 is SGHRS and CDR2 is YFSETQ. The CDR3 runs to 16 residues. Trimming removed 0 bases from V and 6 bases from J; junction bases left unmatched: 7. The CDR3 nucleotides are TGCGCCAGCAGCTTGGGGGACAGGTTGAAAGCCGGGGAGCTGTTTTTT. The encoded protein is CASSLGDRLKAGELFF.

CDR3 in amino acids: CAWGQGYGTEAFF. CDR3 DNA sequence: TGTGCCTGGGGACAGGGGTACGGCACTGAAGCTTTCTTT. J is TRBJ1-1 and V is TRBV30, with TRBD1 matching over 9 bases. CDR1 and CDR2 (germline): GTSNPN, SVGIG (reference sequence). Trimming cost V 5 bases and J 4 bases; bases outside gene matches: 5. The CDR3 length is 13 residues. Based on the CDR3 plus reference TRBV30 and TRBJ1-1, the full variable domain is SQTIHQWPATLVQPVGSPLSLECTVEGTSNPNLYWYRQAAGRGLQLLFYSVGIGQISSEVPQNLSASRPQDRQFILSSKKLLLSDSGFYLCAWGQGYGTEAFFGQGTRLTVV.

This clonotype appeared a few times. CDR3 sequence: CASSPTPTSDDTGELFF. The DNA for the CDR3 is TGCGCCAGCAGCCCAACCCCGACTAGTGATGACACCGGGGAGCTGTTTTTT. V gene TRBV4-3 combines with J gene TRBJ2-2; D might be TRBD2 (6 bases). This CDR3 is built from 17 residues. The germline V and J ends were trimmed by 4 bases and 3 bases, with 18 bases remaining between them. CDR1 and CDR2 (germline): LGHNA, YSLEER.

This clonotype was detected ten times or more. The chain is built from TRBV7-2 and TRBJ2-4; D perhaps matches TRBD1 (5 bases). The V end lost 1 base, the J end lost 1 base, and 11 bases lay between the germline ends. Germline CDR1 is SGHTA and CDR2 is FQGNSA. The CDR3 spans 16 residues. DNA of the CDR3: TGTGCCAGCAGCTTAGATGGGGCTCTCGCCAAAAACATTCAGTACTTC. It translates to CASSLDGALAKNIQYF. The whole variable domain, remainder taken from reference TRBV7-2 and TRBJ2-4, is GAGVSQSPSNKVTEKGKDVELRCDPISGHTALYWYRQSLGQGLEFLIYFQGNSAPDKSGLPSDRFSAERTGGSVSTLTIQRTQQEDSAVYLCASSLDGALAKNIQYFGAGTRLSVL.

This clonotype has a single count. A much bigger clone sits one base away, suggesting this may be a read error. The rearrangement joins TRBV24-1 to TRBJ2-1; 10 bases are shared with TRBD2. Germline V gene data show CDR1 as KGHDR and CDR2 as SFDVKD. Trimming cost V 5 bases and J 8 bases; bases outside gene matches: 11. CDR3 length equals 16 residues. Here the CDR3 DNA reads TGTGCCACCAGTGTAGCGGGAGGAGGTGGTTACTATGAGCAGTTCTTC. This translates into CATSVAGGGGYYEQFF.

The chain has TRBV5-1 and TRBJ1-1; D possibly corresponds to TRBD1 (6 bases). Germline loops: CDR1 SGHRS, CDR2 YFSETQ. V was pared by 2 bases and J by 2 bases, with 10 bases between. The CDR3 covers 14 residues. This chain's CDR3 is CASSLYRVNTEAFF. DNA of the CDR3: TGCGCCAGCAGCTTATACAGGGTAAACACTGAAGCTTTCTTT.

This clonotype came up many times. V usage is TRBV28 and J usage is TRBJ2-1; D ambiguous. With 6 bases removed from V and 4 bases from J, the gap between germline ends came to 7 bases. The CDR3 extends over 12 amino acids. Per the germline V gene, CDR1 is MDHEN and CDR2 is SYDVKM. CDR3 loop: CASRGPYNEQFF. The CDR3, as DNA: TGTGCCAGCAGGGGCCCATACAATGAGCAGTTCTTC.

This clonotype was detected many times. J is TRBJ1-1 and V is TRBV29-1; D is unclear. Germline lookup yields CDR1 SQVTM and CDR2 ANQGSEA. The CDR3 extends over 14 amino acids. V dropped 0 bases and J dropped 1 base, with 9 bases sitting between them. In DNA, the CDR3 is TGCAGCGTTGAAGATCCTGTTACGAACACTGAAGCTTTCTTT. Translated: CSVEDPVTNTEAFF.

The chain is built from TRBV5-1 and TRBJ2-7, with D hard to call. The length of the CDR3 is 13 residues. Trimming removed 0 bases at V and 0 bases at J, with 4 bases between. CDR1 is SGHRS and CDR2 is YFSETQ in the germline V gene. CDR3 in DNA: TGCGCCAGCAGCTTGGGGAGCTCCTACGAGCAGTACGTC. Translating it yields CASSLGSSYEQYV.

In its sample, this clonotype was seen a few times. This rearrangement joins TRBV21-1 to TRBJ2-2; TRBD1, the table's D call, lacks a check against the DNA. TRBV21-1 is assigned pseudogene status. CDR3 size: 17 residues. CDR3 loop: CASSKDHRAVDTGELFF. CDR3 DNA: TGTGCCAGCAGCAAGGATCACAGGGCGGTGGACACCGGGGAGCTGTTTTTT.

This rearrangement joins TRBV30 to TRBJ2-7, with no clear D. This CDR3 spans 11 amino acids. Germline CDR1 reads GTSNPN; CDR2 reads SVGIG (reference sequence). V was cut by 3 bases and J by 6 bases, with 9 bases left in between. In DNA form, the CDR3 reads TGTGCCTGGAGCGGAATGCGCGAGCAGTACTTC. Its protein is CAWSGMREQYF.

This clonotype was detected ten times or more. The V and J genes are TRBV20-1 and TRBJ2-2; no firm D call. Trimming shortened V by 6 bases and J by 4 bases, and 15 bases separated the two germline ends. This CDR3 is built from 14 residues. Germline lookup yields CDR1 DFQATT and CDR2 SNEGSKA (reference sequence). CDR3 amino acids: CSAPARAPTGELFF. CDR3 sequence (DNA): TGCAGTGCCCCGGCCCGGGCCCCCACCGGGGAGCTGTTTTTT.

This clonotype was seen many times. The chain carries TRBV29-1 and TRBJ2-1, with 8 nucleotides matching TRBD2. The CDR3 is 14 residues long. The V gene's germline CDR1 is SQVTM and CDR2 ANQGSEA. V gave up 4 bases and J gave up 4 bases; unmatched junction bases: 6. The CDR3 DNA reads as TGCAGCGTTGGCCTAGCGGGCGTATACAATGAGCAGTTCTTC. This encodes CSVGLAGVYNEQFF.

This clonotype has only a few counts. This CDR3 reads CASSRFVTQYF. In DNA, the CDR3 is TGTGCCAGCAGTCGTTTTGTTACGCAGTATTTT. The V and J genes are TRBV6-2 or TRBV6-3 and TRBJ2-3; D is undetermined. This CDR3 is 11 amino acids long. Trimming cost V 5 bases and J 8 bases, with 8 bases left between them. The germline V gene has CDR1 MNHEY and CDR2 SVGEGT.

The chain carries TRBV12-3 or TRBV12-4 and TRBJ2-5, with 7 bases fitting TRBD1. The CDR3 runs to 14 residues. Trimming at V came to 5 bases and at J to 1 base, leaving 4 bases not matched to a gene. The CDR3 sequence is CASSPRQGQETQYF. The CDR3 DNA sequence: TGTGCCAGCAGTCCTCGACAGGGCCAAGAGACCCAGTACTTC.

This clonotype was observed a handful of times. As DNA, the CDR3 is TGTGCCAGCAGCTTCCCCCTGCAGGGGGACATGAACACTGAAGCTTTCTTT. Protein: CASSFPLQGDMNTEAFF. The chain uses TRBV7-9 and TRBJ1-1; TRBD1 matches 7 bases. Trimming took 3 bases from V and 0 from J; bases not matched to a gene: 10. In germline, CDR1 is SEHNR, CDR2 FQNEAQ (reference sequence). The CDR3 contains 17 residues.

This clonotype was found a few times. The rearrangement uses TRBV20-1 and TRBJ2-7; D is ambiguous. The V gene's germline CDR1 is DFQATT and CDR2 SNEGSKA (reference sequence). The CDR3 is made up of 8 amino acids. CDR3 amino acids: CSVYEQYF. CDR3 bases: TGCAGCGTCTACGAGCAGTACTTC.

The CDR3: CASGGLAGDFYNEQFF. DNA of the CDR3: TGTGCCAGCGGGGGACTAGCGGGGGACTTTTACAATGAGCAGTTCTTC. The genes are TRBV27 and TRBJ2-1, with TRBD2 matching over 14 bases. Germline CDR1 MNHEY, CDR2 SMNVEV (reference sequence). The CDR3 is made up of 16 amino acids. J was trimmed by 4 bases and V by 8 bases; bases with no gene match: 7.

This clonotype was recorded at least ten times. The chain joins TRBV28 to TRBJ2-7; 9 nucleotides align to TRBD1. V lost 2 bases and J lost 2; bases outside the gene matches: 7. This CDR3 comprises 16 residues. Germline V CDR1 and CDR2: MDHEN, SYDVKM. The CDR3 DNA reads as TGTGCCAGCAGTTTAAACCTCCGGGACAGGGCCTACGAGCAGTACTTC. Its protein is CASSLNLRDRAYEQYF.

V gene TRBV5-1 combines with J gene TRBJ2-3; D unclear. Trimming removed 4 bases at V and 0 bases at J, with 18 bases between. The CDR3 spans 17 residues. Looked up from germline, CDR1 is SGHRS and CDR2 is YFSETQ. Written as DNA, the CDR3 is TGCGCCAGCAGCATTGGACCTACCCCCTTTAGCACAGATACGCAGTATTTT. It specifies CASSIGPTPFSTDTQYF.

This clonotype was counted a few times. J is TRBJ2-7 and V is TRBV25-1, with D possibly being TRBD1 (7 bases). The ends were cut back, 5 bases at V and 6 bases at J, with 14 bases in the middle. This CDR3 is built from 13 residues. CDR1 MGHDK and CDR2 SYGVNS come from the germline V gene. CDR3 residues: CASSPGGGCEQYF. CDR3 coding DNA: TGTGCCAGCAGTCCAGGGGGAGGTTGCGAGCAGTACTTC.

This clonotype was seen only a few times. The chain joins TRBV4-3 to TRBJ2-3, with 7 bases aligning to TRBD2. CDR3 length equals 17 residues. The J segment lost 4 bases and the V segment lost 1 base, leaving 11 bases of the junction unmatched. CDR1 is LGHNA and CDR2 is YSLEER in the germline V gene. CDR3 sequence reads: CASSQGDLAVSSDTQYF. CDR3 in DNA: TGCGCCAGCAGCCAAGGAGACCTAGCGGTGTCTTCAGATACGCAGTATTTT.

The chain is built from TRBV18 and TRBJ1-1, with 9 positions matching TRBD1. V gave up 0 bases and J gave up 6 bases; unmatched junction bases: 5. CDR1 is KGHSH and CDR2 is LQKENI in the germline V gene. The CDR3 sequence is 15 residues long. CDR3 protein: CASSPPRDRVAEAFF. In DNA, the CDR3 is TGTGCCAGCTCACCACCCCGGGACAGGGTTGCTGAAGCTTTCTTT.